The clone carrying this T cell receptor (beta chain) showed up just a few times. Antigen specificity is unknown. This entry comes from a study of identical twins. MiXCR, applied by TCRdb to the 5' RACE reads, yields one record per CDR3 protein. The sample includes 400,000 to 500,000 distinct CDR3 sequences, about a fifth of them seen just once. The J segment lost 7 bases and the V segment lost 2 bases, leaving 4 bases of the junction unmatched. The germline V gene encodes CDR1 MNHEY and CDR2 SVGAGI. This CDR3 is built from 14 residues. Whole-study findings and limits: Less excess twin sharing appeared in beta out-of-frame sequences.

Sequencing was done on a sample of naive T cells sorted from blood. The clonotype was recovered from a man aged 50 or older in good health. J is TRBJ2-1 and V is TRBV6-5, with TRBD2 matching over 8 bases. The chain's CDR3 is CASSYVGRGNEQFF. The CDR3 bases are TGTGCCAGCAGTTACGTCGGGAGGGGTAATGAGCAGTTCTTC.